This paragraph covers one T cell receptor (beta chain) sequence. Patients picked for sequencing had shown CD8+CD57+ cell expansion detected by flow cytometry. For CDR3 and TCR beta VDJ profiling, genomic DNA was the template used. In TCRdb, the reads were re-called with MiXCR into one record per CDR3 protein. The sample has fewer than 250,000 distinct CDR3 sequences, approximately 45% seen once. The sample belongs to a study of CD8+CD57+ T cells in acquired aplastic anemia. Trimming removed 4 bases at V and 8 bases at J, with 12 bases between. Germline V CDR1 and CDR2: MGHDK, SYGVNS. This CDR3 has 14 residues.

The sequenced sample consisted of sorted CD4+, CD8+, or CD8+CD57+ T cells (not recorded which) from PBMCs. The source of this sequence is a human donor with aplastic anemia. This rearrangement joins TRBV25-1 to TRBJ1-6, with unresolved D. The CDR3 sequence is CASSVHRPYSPLHF. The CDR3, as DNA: TGTGCCAGCAGTGTCCATCGTCCCTATTCACCCCTCCACTTT. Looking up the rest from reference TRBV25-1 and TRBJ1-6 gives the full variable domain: EADIYQTPRYLVIGTGKKITLECSQTMGHDKMYWYQQDPGMELHLIHYSYGVNSTEKGDLSSESTVSRIRTEHFPLTLESARPSHTSQYLCASSVHRPYSPLHFGNGTRLTVT.